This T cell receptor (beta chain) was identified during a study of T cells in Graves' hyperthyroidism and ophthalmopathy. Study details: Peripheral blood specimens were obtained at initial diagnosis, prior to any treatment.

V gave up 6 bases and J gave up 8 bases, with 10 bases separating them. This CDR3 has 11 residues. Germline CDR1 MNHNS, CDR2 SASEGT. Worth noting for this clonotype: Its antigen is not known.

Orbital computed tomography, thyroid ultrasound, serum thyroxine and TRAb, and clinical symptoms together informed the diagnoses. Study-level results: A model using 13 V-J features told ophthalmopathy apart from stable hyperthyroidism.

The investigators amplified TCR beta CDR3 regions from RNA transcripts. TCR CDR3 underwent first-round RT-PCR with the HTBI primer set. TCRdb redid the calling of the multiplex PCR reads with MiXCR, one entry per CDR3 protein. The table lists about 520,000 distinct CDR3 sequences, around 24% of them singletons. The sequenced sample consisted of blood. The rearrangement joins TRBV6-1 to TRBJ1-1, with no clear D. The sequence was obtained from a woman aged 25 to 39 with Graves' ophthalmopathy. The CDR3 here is CASSRRSEAFF. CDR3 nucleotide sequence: TGTGCCAGCAGCAGGAGAAGCGAAGCTTTCTTT.